This entry lists 27 T cell receptor beta chains sequenced from one sample in a study of T cells in Graves' hyperthyroidism and ophthalmopathy. Amplification of TCR beta CDR3 regions used RNA as the template. First-round RT-PCR of the TCR CDR3 relied on the HTBI primer set. TCRdb used MiXCR to reprocess the multiplex PCR reads, holding one entry per CDR3 protein. The data show about 610,000 distinct CDR3 sequences, with more than 15% seen just once and 3% to 4% held by the top ten. The sequenced sample consisted of blood. These receptors all stem from a woman aged 40 to 49 with Graves' ophthalmopathy.

This clonotype was counted many times. V gene TRBV11-2 combines with J gene TRBJ2-3; TRBD2 agrees at 11 bases. The CDR3 is 16 amino acids. J gave up 2 bases and V 2 bases, and 3 bases lay outside the gene matches. Germline loops: CDR1 SGHAT, CDR2 FQNNGV. The CDR3 is CASSLYSGGATDTQYF. CDR3 in DNA: TGTGCCAGCAGCTTATATAGCGGGGGGGCCACAGATACGCAGTATTTT.

The V gene is TRBV24-1, the J gene TRBJ2-1; no firm D call. The CDR3 totals 12 residues. The V end was cut by 1 base, the J end by 5 bases, with 2 bases between. Germline V gene lookup returns CDR1 KGHDR and CDR2 SFDVKD. The CDR3 sequence is CATSDFDNEQFF. DNA of the CDR3: TGTGCCACCAGTGATTTTGACAATGAGCAGTTCTTC.

This clonotype was observed at least ten times. CDR3 sequence reads: CASARDSGYTEAFF. CDR3 coding DNA: TGTGCCAGCGCACGGGACAGCGGGTACACTGAAGCTTTCTTT. The J gene is TRBJ1-1, the V gene TRBV11-1; 7 nucleotides agree with TRBD1. Germline CDR1 SGHAT, CDR2 FQDESV (reference sequence). After removal of 8 bases from V and 3 bases from J, the junction contained 9 bases not matched to a gene. The CDR3 runs to 14 residues. The full variable domain, with the rest looked up from reference TRBV11-1 and TRBJ1-1, is EAEVAQSPRYKITEKSQAVAFWCDPISGHATLYWYRQILGQGPELLVQFQDESVVDDSQLPKDRFSAERLKGVDSTLKIQPAELGDSAMYLCASARDSGYTEAFFGQGTRLTVV.

This clonotype was picked up many times. The chain is built from TRBV11-2 and TRBJ2-5, with D possibly being TRBD2 (6 bases). Trimming left V 1 base short and J 7 bases short, with 10 bases between. Germline V gives CDR1 SGHAT, CDR2 FQNNGV. This CDR3 has 13 residues. CDR3 loop: CASSLALEGTQYF. The DNA for the CDR3 is TGTGCCAGCAGCTTAGCGTTGGAGGGGACCCAGTACTTC.

J is TRBJ1-2 and V is TRBV29-1; D unclear. Germline-derived CDR1 and CDR2 are SQVTM and ANQGSEA. The CDR3 has 12 amino acids. The V end lost 0 bases, the J end lost 7 bases, and 9 bases lay between the germline ends. The CDR3 DNA is TGCAGCGTTGAAGATGGGGAGTTTGGCTACACCTTC. Translating gives CSVEDGEFGYTF.

This clonotype was seen repeatedly, ten times or more. The genes are TRBV2 and TRBJ2-5; TRBD1 is a possible D gene (6 bases). Trimming left V 5 bases short and J 5 bases short, with 12 bases between. This CDR3 is 13 amino acids long. Looked up from germline, CDR1 is SNHLY and CDR2 is FYNNEI. In DNA, the CDR3 is TGTGCCAGCAGTAATACAGGGCTGGAGACCCAGTACTTC. This sequence encodes CASSNTGLETQYF.

The V gene is TRBV4-2, the J gene TRBJ2-1; 7 bases align to TRBD2. The CDR3 is made up of 17 amino acids. Germline values: CDR1 LGHNA, CDR2 YNFKEQ. The junction had 6 bases not matched to a gene; V was cut back by 1 base and J by 0 bases. CDR3 amino acids: CASSQAPGGGSYNEQFF. In DNA form, the CDR3 reads TGTGCCAGCAGCCAAGCCCCTGGCGGGGGCTCCTACAATGAGCAGTTCTTC.

This clonotype has ten or more counts. This sequence joins TRBV18 and TRBJ2-1; D remains unclear. This CDR3 comprises 15 residues. The V gene lost 3 bases and the J gene lost 0 bases, with 9 bases spanning the gap. CDR1 KGHSH and CDR2 LQKENI come from the germline V gene. The CDR3 sequence is CASSPDAGSYNEQFF. CDR3 DNA: TGTGCCAGCTCACCTGACGCCGGCTCCTACAATGAGCAGTTCTTC.

The J gene is TRBJ1-2, the V gene TRBV27; D is perhaps TRBD1 (5 bases). Germline CDR1 MNHEY, CDR2 SMNVEV (reference sequence). The CDR3 runs 14 residues. With 5 bases removed from V and 6 bases from J, the gap between germline ends came to 16 bases. The chain's CDR3 is CASSDPPRDHGYTF. The CDR3 bases are TGTGCCAGCAGTGACCCCCCCCGGGACCATGGCTACACCTTC.

This clonotype was observed at least ten times. The chain has TRBV6-1 and TRBJ1-5; D is ambiguous. CDR3 length: 15 residues. The germline V and J ends were trimmed by 5 bases and 1 base, with 12 bases remaining between them. Germline V gene sequence: CDR1 MNHNS, CDR2 SASEGT. CDR3 sequence: CASSPRRASNQPQHF. CDR3 nucleotide sequence: TGTGCCAGCAGTCCGCGACGGGCGAGCAATCAGCCCCAGCATTTT.

This chain uses TRBV10-3 with TRBJ1-2, with D unclear. The CDR3 has 16 residues. V was pared by 0 bases and J by 2 bases, with 13 bases between. CDR1 and CDR2 from the germline V gene are ENHRY and SYGVKD. The CDR3 sequence is CAISESTGGGNYGYTF. CDR3 DNA: TGTGCCATCAGTGAGTCGACGGGCGGAGGAAACTATGGCTACACCTTC.

The rearrangement uses TRBV28 and TRBJ1-2; 11 nucleotides line up with TRBD1. V lost 6 bases and J lost 6; bases outside the gene matches: 12. This CDR3 has 16 amino acids. Germline V gene data show CDR1 as MDHEN and CDR2 as SYDVKM. The CDR3 region is CASRLSSGTGGHGYTF. The CDR3 bases are TGTGCCAGCAGGCTGTCGAGCGGGACAGGGGGTCATGGCTACACCTTC.

At least ten counts were recorded for this clonotype. This chain joins TRBV20-1 and TRBJ2-1, with D possibly matching TRBD2 (6 bases). V was shortened by 6 bases and J by 8 bases, with 20 bases between the two germline ends. The CDR3 totals 14 residues. Per germline, CDR1 DFQATT and CDR2 SNEGSKA (reference sequence). This CDR3 reads CSALTSRGGHEQFF. The CDR3 coding sequence is TGCAGTGCCTTAACTAGCCGGGGCGGGCATGAGCAGTTCTTC.

This chain links TRBV24-1 with TRBJ1-2, with 7 bases identical to TRBD1. Trimming cost V 2 bases and J 5 bases; bases outside gene matches: 13. This CDR3 has 17 amino acids. Germline V gene sequence: CDR1 KGHDR, CDR2 SFDVKD. The CDR3 is CATSDSQVDREGYGYTF. The CDR3, as DNA: TGTGCCACCAGTGATTCCCAAGTCGACAGGGAAGGATATGGCTACACCTTC.

This clonotype was seen ten or more times. V is TRBV2 and J is TRBJ2-7; weak D call: TRBD1 (6 bases). The CDR3 is 14 amino acids. Germline V gene data show CDR1 as SNHLY and CDR2 as FYNNEI. Deletions cut 1 base from V and 3 bases from J, with 10 bases between. The CDR3 here is CASSEGGQYYEQYF. The CDR3 DNA reads TGTGCCAGCAGTGAAGGGGGGCAGTACTACGAGCAGTACTTC.

This clonotype was counted a few times. The chain is built from TRBV30 and TRBJ1-2, with D tentatively TRBD1 (5 bases). The V and J ends lost 6 bases and 4 bases respectively, with 21 bases between them. This CDR3 has 15 residues. Germline lookup yields CDR1 GTSNPN and CDR2 SVGIG (reference sequence). Here the CDR3 DNA reads TGTGCCTGTCACCTCGGGGGTTCGCGGTCCTATGGCTACACCTTC. It translates to CACHLGGSRSYGYTF.

This clonotype was detected a few times. This chain joins TRBV2 and TRBJ2-3; 10 bases line up with TRBD2. CDR1 is SNHLY and CDR2 is FYNNEI in the germline V gene. J gave up 6 bases and V 8 bases, and 8 bases lay outside the gene matches. The CDR3 runs to 14 residues. Here the CDR3 DNA reads TGTGCCAGCGGAAGCGGGGGGGCCGCCGATACGCAGTATTTT. Its protein product is CASGSGGAADTQYF.

The V gene is TRBV7-2, the J gene TRBJ2-1; 7 bases map to TRBD1. CDR1 and CDR2 from the germline V gene are SGHTA and FQGNSA. There are 13 residues in the CDR3. After removal of 6 bases from V and 7 bases from J, the junction contained 6 bases not matched to a gene. CDR3 DNA: TGTGCCAGCAGGCGACAGGGTATGAATGAGCAGTTCTTC. This sequence encodes CASRRQGMNEQFF.

This clonotype was seen ten or more times. The V call is TRBV20-1, the J call TRBJ2-1; the D is unclear. CDR1 and CDR2 (germline): DFQATT, SNEGSKA (reference sequence). The V end was cut by 0 bases, the J end by 2 bases, with 17 bases between. The CDR3 spans 17 residues. CDR3 in DNA: TGCAGTGCTAGAGATCGCGATGGGGTCAACCCCTACAATGAGCAGTTCTTC. Translated, it gives CSARDRDGVNPYNEQFF.

This clonotype was seen at least ten times. The chain recombines TRBV7-9 with TRBJ2-7, with 9 bases aligning to TRBD2. Germline-derived CDR1 and CDR2 are SEHNR and FQNEAQ (reference sequence). This CDR3 region has 18 residues. After removal of 3 bases from V and 6 bases from J, the junction contained 18 bases not matched to a gene. In nucleotides, the CDR3 is TGTGCCAGCAGCTTCATGACTAGCGGACCACTTCCTTGGGGCGAGCAGTACTTC. The encoded protein is CASSFMTSGPLPWGEQYF.

This chain connects TRBV28 to TRBJ1-6, with 7 bases fitting TRBD1. J was trimmed by 7 bases and V by 2 bases; bases with no gene match: 5. The CDR3 sequence is 15 residues long. Germline lookup yields CDR1 MDHEN and CDR2 SYDVKM. The CDR3 loop reads CASSLPDRDNSPLHF. DNA for the CDR3: TGTGCCAGCAGTTTACCCGACAGGGACAATTCACCCCTCCACTTT.

This clonotype has a count of ten or more. The gene calls are TRBV28 and TRBJ2-7, with TRBD1 matching over 8 bases. Germline V gene lookup returns CDR1 MDHEN and CDR2 SYDVKM. The V gene end was trimmed by 5 bases and the J gene end by 3 bases; junction bases not matched to a gene: 6. The CDR3 contains 14 residues. CDR3 sequence (DNA): TGTGCCAGCAGTCCCTGGACAGGGTTCTACGAGCAGTACTTC. It codes for CASSPWTGFYEQYF.

This clonotype occurred many times. The V call is TRBV11-2, the J call TRBJ2-5, with 7 bases aligning to TRBD2. Germline V gene data show CDR1 as SGHAT and CDR2 as FQNNGV. The CDR3 runs to 15 residues. After removal of 1 base from V and 4 bases from J, the junction contained 6 bases not matched to a gene. CDR3 DNA: TGTGCCAGCAGCTTAGGGGGGGGACGAGGAGAGACCCAGTACTTC. It is translated as CASSLGGGRGETQYF.

This clonotype was counted at least ten times. The chain has TRBV6-1 and TRBJ1-6; D is unclear. Germline values: CDR1 MNHNS, CDR2 SASEGT. Trimming stripped 5 bases from V and 7 bases from J, with 6 bases between. The CDR3 is made up of 12 amino acids. The CDR3: CASSYDNSPLHF. DNA for the CDR3: TGTGCCAGCAGTTACGACAATTCACCCCTCCACTTT.

This clonotype came up a few times. This chain links TRBV5-1 with TRBJ1-4; D call uncertain. The V gene's germline CDR1 is SGHRS and CDR2 YFSETQ. Trimming pared 2 bases from V and 0 bases from J, leaving 8 bases between. The CDR3 is 15 amino acids. CDR3 region: CASSFGSATNEKLFF. CDR3 nucleotides: TGCGCCAGCAGCTTCGGCAGTGCAACTAATGAAAAACTGTTTTTT.

Ten or more counts support this clonotype. This chain uses TRBV11-2 with TRBJ2-1, with D possibly being TRBD2 (6 bases). This CDR3 has 13 amino acids. Germline-derived CDR1 and CDR2 are SGHAT and FQNNGV. The ends were cut back, 3 bases at V and 6 bases at J, with 9 bases in the middle. For the CDR3, the DNA is TGTGCCAGCAGCTTTCTGACTAGCAATGAGCAGTTCTTC. Its translation is CASSFLTSNEQFF.

This clonotype was seen many times. With a much larger clone just one base away, this may be a read error. J is TRBJ1-6 and V is TRBV5-1; no firm D call. The germline V gene encodes CDR1 SGHRS and CDR2 YFSETQ. This CDR3 has 14 residues. V lost 0 bases and J lost 5, with 6 bases in between. CDR3 region: CASSLVEDNSPLHF. The CDR3, as DNA: TGCGCCAGCAGCTTGGTCGAAGATAATTCACCCCTCCACTTT.